Sequencing of this T cell receptor (beta chain) was carried out in a study of blood T cell repertoires in COVID-19. The germline V gene has CDR1 SGHTS and CDR2 YDEGEE. The V end was cut by 4 bases, the J end by 4 bases, with 11 bases between. The CDR3 loop spans 13 amino acids. How the authors handled the data: Using reference gene primer amplification, nucleated cell counts were estimated. Only in-frame clones appear in the TCRdb table, and some are missing; sequencing was by immunoSEQ multiplex PCR. The DNA was the basis for D and trimming; V, J and clone size are from that table. The data show around 400,000 clones, more than 70% seen once. One Seattle source followed patients from active infection through their disease course.

This TCR was sampled from a woman aged 55-70 years with COVID-19, enrolled during active disease. The specimen sequenced was peripheral blood. The chain links TRBV5-8 to TRBJ2-5, with D possibly matching TRBD1 (6 bases). The CDR3 region is CASSLTGRETQYF. DNA of the CDR3: TGTGCCAGCAGCCTGACAGGACGAGAGACCCAGTACTTC.